The source of this T cell receptor beta chain is a study of T cells in Graves' hyperthyroidism and ophthalmopathy. RNA transcripts gave rise to amplified TCR beta CDR3 regions. First-round RT-PCR of the TCR CDR3 relied on the HTBI primer set. TCRdb re-analysed the multiplex PCR reads in MiXCR, keeping a single row per CDR3 protein. The sample has about 290,000 distinct CDR3 sequences, roughly 15% seen once. Per the germline V gene, CDR1 is LGHDT and CDR2 is YNNKEL (reference sequence). V shed 7 bases and J shed 2 bases, with 8 bases lying between them. The CDR3 covers 12 residues. Absent ophthalmopathy progression within 18 months defined stable Graves' hyperthyroidism. The authors took PBMCs from 10 ml fresh peripheral blood. This clonotype occurred many times.

The gene calls are TRBV3-1 and TRBJ2-5; D may be TRBD1 or TRBD2 (5 bases each). Sequenced material: blood. The sequence derives from a woman aged 40-49 years with Graves' hyperthyroidism. The CDR3 DNA reads as TGTGCCAGCAATTGGGGGCAAGAGACCCAGTACTTC. As protein: CASNWGQETQYF.